The 19 T cell receptor beta chains listed next were all sequenced from one sample in a study of T-cell memory formation after mild COVID-19. TCRdb recomputed calls from the 5' RACE reads with MiXCR, one row per CDR3 protein. The sample shows about half a million distinct CDR3 sequences, 18% of them seen only once. Sequencing used PBMCs or a T cell subset sorted from them (not recorded which). Every receptor here comes from an adult woman who had mild COVID-19 (a few samples of this study predate the infection). Cell type and time point are not known.

This chain joins TRBV5-5 and TRBJ2-5; no clear D gene. CDR1 and CDR2 from the germline V gene are SGHKS and YYEKEE (reference sequence). The CDR3 sequence is 14 residues long. Trimming pared 4 bases from V and 0 bases from J, leaving 10 bases between. The CDR3 bases are TGTGCCAGCAGCCCCCGGCCGTACCAAGAGACCCAGTACTTC. Protein sequence: CASSPRPYQETQYF.

The chain combines TRBV5-6 with TRBJ2-1; D perhaps matches TRBD2 (6 bases). This CDR3 contains 16 residues. Trimming stripped 3 bases from V and 5 bases from J, with 18 bases between. Germline CDR1 and CDR2: SGHDT and YYEEEE. The CDR3 loop is CASSSLGLSRDNEQFF. In DNA form, the CDR3 reads TGTGCCAGCAGCTCCCTGGGACTTAGCCGGGACAATGAGCAGTTCTTC.

This clonotype was found a few times. The chain has TRBV5-1 and TRBJ2-7, with 14 bases that match TRBD2. Germline CDR1 is SGHRS and CDR2 is YFSETQ. Unmatched junction bases numbered 6, after V lost 4 bases and J lost 6 bases. This CDR3 has 15 amino acids. CDR3 sequence reads: CASSKGTSGSSEQYF. The CDR3 nucleotides read TGCGCCAGCAGCAAGGGGACTAGCGGGAGTAGCGAGCAGTACTTC. The entire variable domain, with the rest obtained from reference TRBV5-1 and TRBJ2-7, is as follows: KAGVTQTPRYLIKTRGQQVTLSCSPISGHRSVSWYQQTPGQGLQFLFEYFSETQRNKGNFPGRFSGRQFSNSRSEMNVSTLELGDSALYLCASSKGTSGSSEQYFGPGTRLTVT.

The rearrangement uses TRBV9 and TRBJ1-1; no clear D gene. Trimming shortened V by 3 bases and J by 8 bases, and 20 bases separated the two germline ends. Germline CDR1 reads SGDLS; CDR2 reads YYNGEE. The CDR3 runs to 15 residues. The CDR3 DNA sequence: TGTGCCAGCAGCGCCTCCGGGGTGATAAGCGGCGAAGCTTTCTTT. It yields the protein CASSASGVISGEAFF. Based on the CDR3 plus reference TRBV9 and TRBJ1-1, the full variable domain is DSGVTQTPKHLITATGQRVTLRCSPRSGDLSVYWYQQSLDQGLQFLIQYYNGEERAKGNILERFSAQQFPDLHSELNLSSLELGDSALYFCASSASGVISGEAFFGQGTRLTVV.

The chain carries TRBV18 and TRBJ2-3; TRBD1 agrees at 9 bases. Germline CDR1 and CDR2: KGHSH and LQKENI. This CDR3 region has 16 residues. The J segment lost 4 bases and the V segment lost 0 bases, leaving 5 bases of the junction unmatched. CDR3 region: CASSPPNRGRADTQYF. The CDR3 DNA follows: TGTGCCAGCTCACCACCGAACAGGGGGCGAGCAGATACGCAGTATTTT.

This clonotype was detected ten times or more. The chain has TRBV6-1 and TRBJ2-7, with D unresolved. CDR3 length: 13 amino acids. Germline V lookup: CDR1 MNHNS, CDR2 SASEGT. V was pared by 3 bases and J by 3 bases, with 9 bases between. This chain's CDR3 is CASSDRENYEQYF. The CDR3 bases are TGTGCCAGCAGTGATAGGGAAAACTACGAGCAGTACTTC.

The genes are TRBV5-6 and TRBJ2-4; 8 bases match TRBD1. The CDR3 length is 13 residues. CDR1 is SGHDT, CDR2 YYEEEE, per germline. J gave up 7 bases and V 0 bases, and 0 bases lay outside the gene matches. Written as DNA, the CDR3 is TGTGCCAGCAGCTTGGGGACAGGGAACATTCAGTACTTC. Protein product: CASSLGTGNIQYF.

This clonotype was recorded at least ten times. J is TRBJ2-7 and V is TRBV5-1, with D perhaps matching TRBD1 (5 bases). The CDR3 is 15 residues long. Deletions cut 0 bases from V and 0 bases from J, with 10 bases between. Germline CDR1 SGHRS, CDR2 YFSETQ. The CDR3 DNA reads TGCGCCAGCAGCTTGGCCTGGGGCCCCTCCTACGAGCAGTACTTC. It translates to CASSLAWGPSYEQYF.

This clonotype appeared a few times. This chain joins TRBV20-1 and TRBJ1-1; D unclear. The V gene lost 1 base and the J gene lost 1 base, with 10 bases spanning the gap. The CDR3 has 14 residues. Germline CDR1 DFQATT, CDR2 SNEGSKA (reference sequence). The chain's CDR3 is CSARVRQSNTEAFF. The CDR3 coding sequence is TGCAGTGCTAGAGTACGTCAGTCGAACACTGAAGCTTTCTTT.

The table lists this clonotype with many counts. This sequence joins TRBV15 and TRBJ2-3; possible D gene TRBD1, 5 bases. V lost 0 bases to trimming and J lost 2 bases, with 12 bases between them. Germline CDR1 and CDR2: LNHNV and YYDKDF (reference sequence). The CDR3 length is 16 residues. CDR3 bases: TGTGCCACCAGCAGAGAAGGGTACAGGACCACAGATACGCAGTATTTT. Residues: CATSREGYRTTDTQYF.

This clonotype was counted only a few times. The chain recombines TRBV7-6 with TRBJ2-1, with 9 positions matching TRBD2. J gave up 4 bases and V 5 bases, and 9 bases lay outside the gene matches. This CDR3 contains 16 residues. Per the germline V gene, CDR1 is SGHVS and CDR2 is FNYEAQ. CDR3 region: CASSHPGLAAYNEQFF. The CDR3 nucleotides read TGTGCCAGCAGCCATCCGGGACTAGCCGCATACAATGAGCAGTTCTTC.

The sample holds a few counts of this clonotype. This chain links TRBV7-9 with TRBJ2-7, with no clear D. The CDR3 spans 14 residues. Germline V gene lookup returns CDR1 SEHNR and CDR2 FQNEAQ (reference sequence). The CDR3 reads CAGESGEVPGEQYF. The CDR3 DNA follows: TGTGCTGGCGAATCTGGAGAAGTTCCCGGCGAGCAGTACTTC.

The V and J genes are TRBV7-9 and TRBJ2-6; 11 nucleotides align to TRBD2. V dropped 5 bases and J dropped 1; count of bases not matched to a gene: 4. The CDR3 is made up of 17 amino acids. Germline assignment: CDR1 SEHNR and CDR2 FQNEAQ (reference sequence). Written as DNA, the CDR3 is TGTGCCAGCAGCGAGACTAGCGGGGTGTCTGGGGCCAACGTCCTGACTTTC. Translating it yields CASSETSGVSGANVLTF. The variable domain in full, completed from reference TRBV7-9 and TRBJ2-6, reads DTGVSQNPRHKITKRGQNVTFRCDPISEHNRLYWYRQTLGQGPEFLTYFQNEAQLEKSRLLSDRFSAERPKGSFSTLEIQRTEQGDSAMYLCASSETSGVSGANVLTFGAGSRLTVL.

This clonotype was seen repeatedly, ten times or more. This chain's CDR3 is CASSLSKNTEAFF. CDR3 nucleotide sequence: TGTGCCAGCAGCTTGTCCAAGAACACTGAAGCTTTCTTT. The chain is built from TRBV7-3 and TRBJ1-1, with D uncertain. Germline CDR1 reads SGHTA; CDR2 reads FQGTGA. The CDR3 length is 13 residues. Deletions cut 3 bases from V and 1 base from J, with 6 bases between.

This clonotype was found a few times. The chain joins TRBV5-6 to TRBJ2-7; D is perhaps TRBD1 (5 bases). This CDR3 is 13 amino acids long. Germline V gene sequence: CDR1 SGHDT, CDR2 YYEEEE. V was cut by 4 bases and J by 1 base, with 9 bases left in between. CDR3 amino acids: CASSDTGSYEQYF. The CDR3 nucleotides read TGTGCCAGCAGCGACACAGGTTCCTACGAGCAGTACTTC.

The V gene is TRBV2, the J gene TRBJ1-5; TRBD1 might be the D (5 bases). V was pared by 6 bases and J by 0 bases, with 24 bases between. The CDR3 totals 19 residues. CDR1 and CDR2 (germline): SNHLY, FYNNEI. CDR3: CASSKEGRATLYSNQPQHF. In nucleotides, the CDR3 is TGTGCCAGCAGCAAAGAGGGCAGGGCTACCCTTTATAGCAATCAGCCCCAGCATTTT.

This clonotype was seen a handful of times. The chain recombines TRBV7-7 with TRBJ1-6, with unresolved D. Per the germline V gene, CDR1 is SSHAT and CDR2 is FNYEAQ (reference sequence). Trimming shortened V by 2 bases and J by 9 bases, and 8 bases separated the two germline ends. This CDR3 has 13 amino acids. This chain's CDR3 is CASSLKPTSPLHF. DNA of the CDR3: TGTGCCAGCAGCTTAAAGCCGACTTCACCCCTCCACTTT.

The chain recombines TRBV30 with TRBJ2-6, with D maybe TRBD1 (6 bases). The germline CDR1 and CDR2 sequences are GTSNPN and SVGIG (reference sequence). The CDR3 contains 17 residues. V lost 0 bases, J lost 0 bases, and 12 bases lay in between. CDR3 residues: CAWSVWGRGSGANVLTF. Here the CDR3 DNA reads TGTGCCTGGAGTGTATGGGGCAGGGGCTCTGGGGCCAACGTCCTGACTTTC.

The V gene is TRBV13, the J gene TRBJ2-1; possible D gene TRBD1, 6 bases. Trimming removed 5 bases at V and 8 bases at J, with 13 bases between. The CDR3 consists of 13 residues. Germline V lookup: CDR1 PRHDT, CDR2 FYEKMQ (reference sequence). In DNA form, the CDR3 reads TGTGCCAGCAGCGTTAGGGGGTTCGATGAGCAGTTCTTC. Its translation: CASSVRGFDEQFF.